The 8 T cell receptor beta chains below all came from one sample that was sequenced in a study of cytomegalovirus exposure and HLA in healthy donors. Vbeta (60) and Jbeta (13) primers were used in the PCR. Clones were read by immunoSEQ multiplex PCR, and TCRdb kept only the in-frame ones, dropping some. The sample lists 150,000 to 200,000 clones; around 80% were seen once. Input material: PBMCs. Receptor source: a woman aged 18-29 years in good health and CMV-seropositive.

The V call is TRBV10-2, the J call TRBJ2-5; TRBD2 agrees at 7 bases. The CDR3 is 16 amino acids. V lost 4 bases to trimming and J lost 9 bases; unmatched junction nucleotides: 17. CDR1 WSHSY and CDR2 SAAADI come from the germline V gene. The CDR3 region has the DNA TGCGCCAGCAGTGGGCCTGGGGTGGGGGGGAATCTGGCCCAGTACTTC. It translates to CASSGPGVGGNLAQYF.

This chain connects TRBV19 to TRBJ2-7, with TRBD1 matching 7 bases. Losses at the gene ends were 5 bases for V and 2 bases for J; bases not matched to a gene: 12. CDR1 and CDR2 (germline): LNHDA, SQIVND (reference sequence). The CDR3 spans 16 residues. The CDR3 spells CASSYGTGTVPYEQYF. CDR3 coding DNA: TGTGCCAGTAGTTACGGCACGGGGACAGTGCCCTACGAGCAGTACTTC. Full variable domain (rest looked up from reference TRBV19 and TRBJ2-7): DGGITQSPKYLFRKEGQNVTLSCEQNLNHDAMYWYRQDPGQGLRLIYYSQIVNDFQKGDIAEGYSVSREKKESFPLTVTSAQKNPTAFYLCASSYGTGTVPYEQYFGPGTRLTVT.

This chain connects TRBV6-1 to TRBJ2-3; TRBD2 matches 13 bases. The CDR3 has 15 amino acids. The germline V gene encodes CDR1 MNHNS and CDR2 SASEGT. V gave up 6 bases and J gave up 4 bases; unmatched junction bases: 4. CDR3 bases: TGTGCCAGCAGCACAACTAGCGGGGGGGCAGATACGCAGTATTTT. As protein: CASSTTSGGADTQYF.

CDR3 loop: CSVLTGLETQYF. In DNA, the CDR3 is TGCAGCGTTCTTACAGGGCTAGAGACCCAGTACTTC. The V call is TRBV29-1, the J call TRBJ2-5, with TRBD1 as a possible D gene (6 bases). This CDR3 comprises 12 residues. CDR1 and CDR2 (germline): SQVTM, ANQGSEA. V shed 5 bases and J shed 4 bases, with 11 bases lying between them.

A remark on this clone: At one end, the junction sequence differs from germline, possibly due to a read error. CDR3 sequence reads: CASSLRPGNYVYTF. The CDR3 coding sequence is TGCGCCAGCAGCCTACGGCCAGGGAACTATGTCTACACCTTC. This chain joins TRBV4-3 and TRBJ1-2; possibly TRBD1 for D (5 bases). The CDR3 covers 14 residues. Germline values: CDR1 LGHNA, CDR2 YSLEER.

About this clone: Compared with germline, one end of the junction differs, possibly owing to a read error. V and J are TRBV12-5 and TRBJ1-2; D is ambiguous. There are 11 residues in the CDR3. Germline V CDR1 and CDR2: LGHNT, FRNRAP. CDR3 amino acids: CASGASVGHTF. Here the CDR3 DNA reads TGTGCTAGTGGGGCTTCAGTTGGCCACACCTTC.

The chain has TRBV28 and TRBJ1-4, with TRBD1 matching over 9 bases. J lost 5 bases, V lost 8 bases, and 9 bases had no gene match. Germline V lookup: CDR1 MDHEN, CDR2 SYDVKM. This CDR3 region has 15 residues. This CDR3 is CASGYTGTGNEKLFF. In DNA form, the CDR3 reads TGTGCCAGCGGATACACCGGGACAGGGAATGAAAAACTGTTTTTT.

The chain carries TRBV19 and TRBJ1-2, with 7 bases fitting TRBD1. In germline, CDR1 is LNHDA, CDR2 SQIVND (reference sequence). There are 14 residues in the CDR3. V lost 7 bases to trimming and J lost 2 bases; unmatched junction nucleotides: 7. CDR3 nucleotide sequence: TGTGCCAGTATACGACAGGGTATAAACTATGGCTACACCTTC. Encoded protein: CASIRQGINYGYTF.